These 18 T cell receptor beta chains were sequenced from one sample in a study of T cell repertoires in cytomegalovirus infection. For these TCRs, the target antigens are not known. Via MiXCR, TCRdb re-called the reads, giving one row per CDR3 protein. The sample holds roughly 340,000 distinct CDR3 sequences, roughly 28% seen once. This specimen was cultured PBMCs, taken from culture after CMV antigen stimulation. Source of these receptors: a human donor in good health (CMV status not recorded). Some clones in this sample may be carry-over from other donors' samples.

This clonotype has more than one count but fewer than ten. The chain carries TRBV12-3 or TRBV12-4 and TRBJ1-5; 10 bases line up with TRBD1. Trimming at V came to 6 bases and at J to 1 base, leaving 9 bases not matched to a gene. The CDR3 is 17 amino acids. CDR3 residues: CASRPGTGEGSNQPQHF. CDR3 nucleotide sequence: TGTGCCAGCAGGCCCGGGACAGGGGAAGGCAGCAATCAGCCCCAGCATTTT.

The chain recombines TRBV19 with TRBJ2-1; 9 nucleotides match TRBD1. The V gene end was trimmed by 5 bases and the J gene end by 2 bases; junction bases not matched to a gene: 4. Germline V lookup: CDR1 LNHDA, CDR2 SQIVND (reference sequence). The CDR3 covers 15 residues. The CDR3: CASSGYRGPYNEQFF. The CDR3 DNA is TGTGCCAGTAGTGGTTACAGGGGGCCCTACAATGAGCAGTTCTTC.

The sample holds a few counts of this clonotype. The rearrangement uses TRBV20-1 and TRBJ2-7, with 11 bases fitting TRBD2. Germline trimming cut 6 bases from V and 3 bases from J; bases unmatched to any gene: 7. Germline CDR1 reads DFQATT; CDR2 reads SNEGSKA (reference sequence). This CDR3 region has 14 residues. The CDR3 here is CSAKRLAGSYEQYF. The CDR3 bases are TGCAGTGCAAAAAGACTAGCGGGGAGCTACGAGCAGTACTTC.

This clonotype showed up just a few times. DNA of the CDR3: TGTGCCAGCAGTTTAGCCAACCGAGGCTCCTACGAGCAGTACTTC. This encodes CASSLANRGSYEQYF. V and J are TRBV28 and TRBJ2-7; D gene unclear. The germline CDR1 and CDR2 sequences are MDHEN and SYDVKM. The CDR3 spans 15 residues. V was clipped by 2 bases and J by 0 bases, with 11 bases between them.

The rearrangement links TRBV6-1 to TRBJ2-7; a possible D gene is TRBD1 (5 bases). This CDR3 is built from 15 residues. The V gene's germline CDR1 is MNHNS and CDR2 SASEGT. The germline V and J ends were trimmed by 8 bases and 2 bases, with 19 bases remaining between them. The CDR3 sequence is CASQGAQPPAYEQYF. The CDR3, as DNA: TGTGCCAGCCAAGGGGCACAGCCACCAGCCTACGAGCAGTACTTC.

In this sample, this clonotype turned up a few times. The chain couples TRBV6-5 to TRBJ2-7; 7 bases are a match to TRBD2. The germline V gene has CDR1 MNHEY and CDR2 SVGAGI. Unmatched junction bases numbered 11, after V lost 8 bases and J lost 1 base. The CDR3 has 15 amino acids. The CDR3 here is CASQSGGRESYEQYF. The CDR3 nucleotides read TGTGCCAGCCAATCGGGGGGAAGGGAATCCTACGAGCAGTACTTC.

There are a few counts of this clonotype. This chain connects TRBV6-1 to TRBJ1-6; possible D gene TRBD1, 6 bases. The germline V and J ends were trimmed by 5 bases and 9 bases, with 8 bases remaining between them. The CDR3 spans 12 residues. Germline V gene sequence: CDR1 MNHNS, CDR2 SASEGT. The CDR3 loop reads CASSTRGSPLHF. DNA for the CDR3: TGTGCCAGCAGTACCAGGGGTTCACCCCTCCACTTT.

This clonotype was detected many times. The chain employs TRBV7-2 and TRBJ1-4; no clear D gene. Trimming shortened V by 2 bases and J by 5 bases, and 9 bases separated the two germline ends. This CDR3 is 14 amino acids long. CDR1 is SGHTA and CDR2 is FQGNSA in the germline V gene. This CDR3 is CASSLTGRNEKLFF. DNA for the CDR3: TGTGCCAGCAGCTTAACGGGGAGGAATGAAAAACTGTTTTTT.

The chain carries TRBV6-8 and TRBJ2-2, with D tentatively TRBD2 (6 bases). V was clipped by 10 bases and J by 0 bases, with 9 bases between them. The CDR3 covers 13 residues. Germline-derived CDR1 and CDR2 are MNHGY and SAAAGT. CDR3 in DNA: TGTGCCACCCTAGCGACGAACACCGGGGAGCTGTTTTTT. Translation gives CATLATNTGELFF.

On this clonotype itself: The junction shows a germline mismatch at one end, possibly a read error. The chain joins TRBV6-9 to TRBJ2-2; 10 bases are shared with TRBD2. The CDR3 has 19 amino acids. The germline V gene encodes CDR1 MNHGY and CDR2 SVAAGI. In nucleotides, the CDR3 is TGTGCCGGCAGTCCCCCTAGCGGGAGCCGTCGAAGGGACACCGGGGAGCTGTTTTTT. Residues: CAGSPPSGSRRRDTGELFF.

This clonotype was found a few times. The rearrangement uses TRBV29-1 and TRBJ2-1; the D gene could be TRBD1 or TRBD2 (5 bases each). The germline gives CDR1 SQVTM, CDR2 ANQGSEA. Between the trimmed V and J ends, which lost 6 bases and 6 bases, there was a span of 15 bases. This CDR3 is built from 13 residues. CDR3: CSVSRDRRNEQFF. DNA for the CDR3: TGCAGCGTATCCCGGGACCGTCGCAATGAGCAGTTCTTC.

The rearrangement joins TRBV25-1 to TRBJ2-6, with no clear D. The germline V gene has CDR1 MGHDK and CDR2 SYGVNS. There are 15 residues in the CDR3. V was cut by 4 bases and J by 0 bases, with 7 bases left in between. CDR3 amino acids: CASSVAGSGANVLTF. DNA of the CDR3: TGTGCCAGCAGTGTAGCCGGCTCTGGGGCCAACGTCCTGACTTTC. Using reference TRBV25-1 and TRBJ2-6 for the parts outside the CDR3, the full variable domain is EADIYQTPRYLVIGTGKKITLECSQTMGHDKMYWYQQDPGMELHLIHYSYGVNSTEKGDLSSESTVSRIRTEHFPLTLESARPSHTSQYLCASSVAGSGANVLTFGAGSRLTVL.

This clonotype was seen a few times. The chain combines TRBV11-2 with TRBJ1-1; TRBD1 is a possible D gene (5 bases). Germline V gives CDR1 SGHAT, CDR2 FQNNGV. V was pared by 0 bases and J by 0 bases, with 8 bases between. The CDR3 is 15 residues long. CDR3 amino acids: CASSLDQGLNTEAFF. DNA for the CDR3: TGTGCCAGCAGCTTAGATCAGGGTTTGAACACTGAAGCTTTCTTT.

This chain connects TRBV7-8 to TRBJ1-3, with D unresolved. In germline, CDR1 is SGHVS, CDR2 FQNEAQ. V lost 1 base and J lost 6, with 7 bases in between. The CDR3 spans 13 residues. In DNA, the CDR3 is TGTGCCAGCAGCTTAGGGCACGAAAACACCATATATTTT. The encoded protein is CASSLGHENTIYF.

The rearrangement joins TRBV19 to TRBJ1-5, with a possible D match to TRBD1 (5 bases). The V and J ends lost 3 bases and 7 bases respectively, with 10 bases between them. The CDR3 totals 13 residues. Looked up from germline, CDR1 is LNHDA and CDR2 is SQIVND (reference sequence). The DNA for the CDR3 is TGTGCCAGTAGTATGGAGTGGGGGCAGCCCCAGCATTTT. Translated, it gives CASSMEWGQPQHF.

This chain links TRBV28 with TRBJ2-3; tentatively, D is TRBD1 (7 bases). Trimming shortened V by 5 bases and J by 8 bases, and 17 bases separated the two germline ends. CDR1 MDHEN and CDR2 SYDVKM come from the germline V gene. This CDR3 has 14 amino acids. The CDR3 here is CASSPGGTEVTQYF. CDR3 nucleotide sequence: TGTGCCAGCAGTCCCGGAGGGACAGAGGTTACGCAGTATTTT. Full variable domain (outside the CDR3, taken from reference TRBV28 and TRBJ2-3): DVKVTQSSRYLVKRTGEKVFLECVQDMDHENMFWYRQDPGLGLRLIYFSYDVKMKEKGDIPEGYSVSREKKERFSLILESASTNQTSMYLCASSPGGTEVTQYFGPGTRLTVL.

This clonotype appeared a few times. The V and J genes are TRBV19 and TRBJ2-3, with 13 bases matching TRBD2. V lost 7 bases and J lost 0; bases outside the gene matches: 7. Germline CDR1 LNHDA, CDR2 SQIVND (reference sequence). The CDR3 totals 17 residues. The CDR3 reads CASMALAGGLSTDTQYF. CDR3 nucleotide sequence: TGTGCCAGTATGGCACTAGCGGGGGGGCTGAGCACAGATACGCAGTATTTT. Drawing the rest from reference TRBV19 and TRBJ2-3, the complete variable domain is DGGITQSPKYLFRKEGQNVTLSCEQNLNHDAMYWYRQDPGQGLRLIYYSQIVNDFQKGDIAEGYSVSREKKESFPLTVTSAQKNPTAFYLCASMALAGGLSTDTQYFGPGTRLTVL.

This clonotype was observed a handful of times. The chain is built from TRBV4-1 and TRBJ1-6; 7 nucleotides agree with TRBD1. Germline V gene sequence: CDR1 MGHRA, CDR2 YSYEKL. V was pared by 0 bases and J by 7 bases, with 6 bases of the junction left unmatched. CDR3 size: 16 residues. The CDR3: CASSQEGTASNSPLHF. As DNA, the CDR3 is TGCGCCAGCAGCCAAGAAGGGACAGCCTCAAATTCACCCCTCCACTTT.